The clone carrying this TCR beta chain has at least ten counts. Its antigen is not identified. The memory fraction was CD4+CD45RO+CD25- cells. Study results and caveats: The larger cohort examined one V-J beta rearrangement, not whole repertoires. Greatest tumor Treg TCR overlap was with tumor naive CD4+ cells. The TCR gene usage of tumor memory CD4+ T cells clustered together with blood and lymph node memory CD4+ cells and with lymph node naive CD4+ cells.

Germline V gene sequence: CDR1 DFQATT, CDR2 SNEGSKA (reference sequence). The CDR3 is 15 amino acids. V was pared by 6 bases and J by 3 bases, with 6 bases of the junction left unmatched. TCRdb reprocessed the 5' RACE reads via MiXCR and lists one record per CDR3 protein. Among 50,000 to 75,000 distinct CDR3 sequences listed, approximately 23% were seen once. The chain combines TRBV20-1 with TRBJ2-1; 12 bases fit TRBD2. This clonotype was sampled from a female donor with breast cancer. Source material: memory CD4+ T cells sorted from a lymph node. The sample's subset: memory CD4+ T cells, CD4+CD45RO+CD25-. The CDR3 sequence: CSAPRLAGDYNEQFF. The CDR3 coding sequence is TGCAGTGCCCCAAGACTAGCGGGGGACTACAATGAGCAGTTCTTC.